This is a list of T cell receptor beta chains from one sample in a study of T cell clones after liver transplantation. Assay: immunoSEQ multiplex PCR; the TCRdb copy retains only in-frame clones and omits some. Of about 75,000 clones listed, less than 90% are singletons. The input for sequencing was CD4+ T cells from blood, taken 48 months after liver transplant. These receptors were collected from a human patient who received a liver transplant. Some T cells may be supplied by the graft donor. Each CDR3 is given with its conserved first and last residue. D genes are given only for firm matches. The size entry is marked missing in some rows and otherwise reads once, few, many or a size class.

once,TRBV6-5,TRBD1,TRBJ1-3,TGTGCCAGCAGTAAGACAGGGTTAGGGGGAAACACCATATATTTT,CASSKTGLGGNTIYF
once,TRBV6-1,.,TRBJ2-2,TGTGCCAGCCGGGCTGCGAACACCGGGGAGCTGTTTTTT,CASRAANTGELFF
.,TRBV5-1,.,TRBJ1-3,TGCGCCAGCAGCTCTTACGGCTCTGGAAACACCATATATTTT,CASSSYGSGNTIYF
few,TRBV29-1,.,TRBJ1-4,TGCAGCGCCGGGGTGGCAACTAATGAAAAACTGTTTTTT,CSAGVATNEKLFF
many,TRBV6-1,TRBD1,TRBJ1-1,TGTGCCAGCAGTGACAGACAGGGGCATACGCAAGCTTTCTTT,CASSDRQGHTQAFF
.,TRBV19,.,TRBJ1-1,TGTGCCAGTAATCGGCAGTTTACGAACACTGAAGCTTTCTTT,CASNRQFTNTEAFF
.,TRBV29-1,.,TRBJ2-2,TGCAGCGTTAGGCAGGGATACACCGGGGAGCTGTTTTTT,CSVRQGYTGELFF
.,TRBV29-1,.,TRBJ2-2,TGCAGCGTTGATAGGGGGGGTGCCGGGGAGCTGTTTTTT,CSVDRGGAGELFF
once,TRBV5-1,TRBD1,TRBJ1-3,TGCGCCAGCAGCGCGGGACAGGTCTCTGGAAACACCATATATTTT,CASSAGQVSGNTIYF
.,TRBV4-1,.,TRBJ1-2,TGCGCCAGCAGCCACGGGGGAGGGGCAGGAGGGGACTATGGCTACACCTTC,CASSHGGGAGGDYGYTF
.,TRBV18,.,TRBJ1-5,TGTGCCAGCTCACGAGAGAAGAATCAGCCCCAGCATTTT,CASSREKNQPQHF
once,TRBV19,.,TRBJ1-3,TGTGCCAGTACTGTCGAGGGTTCCCTCTCTGGAAACACCATATATTTT,CASTVEGSLSGNTIYF
.,TRBV4-3,.,TRBJ1-1,TGCGCCAGCAGCCAAGATTTGGGGACTGAAGCTTTCTTT,CASSQDLGTEAFF
few,TRBV30,.,TRBJ1-1,TGTGCCTGGAGTTCACAGGTGAACACTGAAGCTTTCTTT,CAWSSQVNTEAFF
.,TRBV9,TRBD2,TRBJ2-3,TGTGCCAGCAGCCTTTCCCCAGCGGGGGGTTCTGATACGCAGTATTTT,CASSLSPAGGSDTQYF
.,TRBV19,.,TRBJ2-7,TGTGCCAGTACTGAGGGACGGGGAGCCGGCGAGCAGTACTTC,CASTEGRGAGEQYF
.,TRBV7-2,.,TRBJ1-3,TGTGCCAGCAGCCTCAGGGGTGGCACTGGAAACACCATATATTTT,CASSLRGGTGNTIYF
.,TRBV19,.,TRBJ2-7,TGTGCCAGTAGTATACGGGGCGGATTCTCCTACGAGCAGTACTTC,CASSIRGGFSYEQYF
.,TRBV7-3,.,TRBJ1-1,TGTGCCAGCAGCTTAACGCCCGTAGCCGTTGACACTGAAGCTTTCTTT,CASSLTPVAVDTEAFF
.,TRBV10-3,TRBD1,TRBJ2-1,TGTGCCATCAGTGCCGCGGGACAGGGAGGGCACAATGAGCAGTTCTTC,CAISAAGQGGHNEQFF
.,TRBV28,TRBD2,TRBJ2-2,TGTGCCAGCAGTTTGCCAGGGAGGGATCCCGGGGAGCTGTTTTTT,CASSLPGRDPGELFF
.,TRBV5-1,.,TRBJ1-4,TGCGCCAGCAGCTCGGGGGGCCCAGAAGGAAAACTGTTTTTT,CASSSGGPEGKLFF